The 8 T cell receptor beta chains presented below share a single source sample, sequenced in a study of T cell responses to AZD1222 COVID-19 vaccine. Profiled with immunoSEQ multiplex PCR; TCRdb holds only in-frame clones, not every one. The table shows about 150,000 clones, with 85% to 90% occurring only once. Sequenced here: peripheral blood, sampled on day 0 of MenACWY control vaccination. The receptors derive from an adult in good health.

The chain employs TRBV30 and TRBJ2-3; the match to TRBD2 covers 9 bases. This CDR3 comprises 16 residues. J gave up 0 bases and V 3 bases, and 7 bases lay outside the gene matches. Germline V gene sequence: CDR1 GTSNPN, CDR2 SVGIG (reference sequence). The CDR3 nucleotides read TGTGCCTGGAGCATAGAGGGGACTAGCAGCACAGATACGCAGTATTTT. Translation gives CAWSIEGTSSTDTQYF. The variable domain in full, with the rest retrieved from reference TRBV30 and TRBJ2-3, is SQTIHQWPATLVQPVGSPLSLECTVEGTSNPNLYWYRQAAGRGLQLLFYSVGIGQISSEVPQNLSASRPQDRQFILSSKKLLLSDSGFYLCAWSIEGTSSTDTQYFGPGTRLTVL.

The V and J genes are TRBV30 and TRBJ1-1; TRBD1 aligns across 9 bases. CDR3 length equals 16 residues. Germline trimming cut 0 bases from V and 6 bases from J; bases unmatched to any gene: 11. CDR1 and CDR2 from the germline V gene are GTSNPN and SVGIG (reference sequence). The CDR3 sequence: CAWSVATGGIGAEAFF. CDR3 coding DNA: TGTGCCTGGAGTGTGGCGACAGGGGGGATTGGCGCTGAAGCTTTCTTT.

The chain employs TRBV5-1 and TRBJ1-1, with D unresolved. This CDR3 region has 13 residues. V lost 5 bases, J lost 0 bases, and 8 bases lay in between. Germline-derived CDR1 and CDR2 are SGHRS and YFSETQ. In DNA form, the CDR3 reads TGCGCCAGCAGGTTTGACCTGAACACTGAAGCTTTCTTT. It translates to CASRFDLNTEAFF.

The CDR3 protein is CSVVGNTIYF. The CDR3 coding sequence is TGCAGCGTTGTCGGGAACACCATATATTTT. V usage is TRBV29-1 and J usage is TRBJ1-3; D remains ambiguous. Trimming removed 4 bases at V and 7 bases at J, with 5 bases between. The CDR3 is 10 amino acids. The germline gives CDR1 SQVTM, CDR2 ANQGSEA.

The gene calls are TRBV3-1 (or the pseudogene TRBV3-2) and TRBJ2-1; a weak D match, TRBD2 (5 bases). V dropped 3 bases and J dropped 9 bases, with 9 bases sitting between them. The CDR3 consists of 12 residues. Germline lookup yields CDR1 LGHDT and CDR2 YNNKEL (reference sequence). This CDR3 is CASSQIAFEQFF. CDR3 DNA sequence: TGTGCCAGCAGCCAGATAGCGTTTGAGCAGTTCTTC.

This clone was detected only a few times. CDR3 DNA: TGTGCCAGCAGTCGCGGGACTAGCGGGGGGAATGAGCAGTTCTTC. This codes for CASSRGTSGGNEQFF. The rearrangement uses TRBV6-6 and TRBJ2-1, with 15 bases that match TRBD2. The V gene's germline CDR1 is MNHNY and CDR2 SVGAGI (reference sequence). The length of the CDR3 is 15 residues. Germline trimming cut 5 bases from V and 7 bases from J; bases unmatched to any gene: 3.

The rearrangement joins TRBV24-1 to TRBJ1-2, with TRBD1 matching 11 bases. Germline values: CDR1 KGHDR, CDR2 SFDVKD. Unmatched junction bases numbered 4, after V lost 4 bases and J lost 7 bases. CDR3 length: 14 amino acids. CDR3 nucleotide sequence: TGTGCCACCAGTGACCCCGGACAGGGGGCTGGCTACACCTTC. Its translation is CATSDPGQGAGYTF.

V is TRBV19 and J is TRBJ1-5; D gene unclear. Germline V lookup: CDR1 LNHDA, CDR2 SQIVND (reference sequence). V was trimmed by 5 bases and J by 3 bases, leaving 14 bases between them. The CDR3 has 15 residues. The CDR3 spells CASSRRDGYNQPQHF. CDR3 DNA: TGTGCCAGTAGTCGCCGAGACGGCTACAATCAGCCCCAGCATTTT.